This T cell receptor (beta chain) was sequenced during a study of blood T cell repertoires in COVID-19. Study details: Italy, Spain and the United States were the sources of the convalescent and acute COVID-19 samples. T cells, B-cell-depleted T cells, or PBMCs supplied cDNA or gDNA.

As processed by the authors: Reference gene primer amplification yielded estimated nucleated cell counts. Sequencing was performed with immunoSEQ multiplex PCR; in TCRdb, only in-frame clones are kept and a portion is missing. The DNA gave D and trimming, while V, J and clone size come from that table. The repertoire holds some 260,000 clones, with 82% as singletons. Trimming took 3 bases from V and 3 from J; bases not matched to a gene: 13. The CDR3 is made up of 17 amino acids. Germline V CDR1 and CDR2: SGHRS, YFSETQ. The sample consisted of peripheral blood. This TCR came from a woman younger than 30 with acute or convalescent COVID-19. The chain couples TRBV5-1 to TRBJ1-1; TRBD1 agrees at 8 bases. CDR3 sequence: CASSSLRTGQRDTEAFF. DNA of the CDR3: TGCGCCAGCAGCTCGTTAAGGACAGGGCAAAGGGACACTGAAGCTTTCTTT.